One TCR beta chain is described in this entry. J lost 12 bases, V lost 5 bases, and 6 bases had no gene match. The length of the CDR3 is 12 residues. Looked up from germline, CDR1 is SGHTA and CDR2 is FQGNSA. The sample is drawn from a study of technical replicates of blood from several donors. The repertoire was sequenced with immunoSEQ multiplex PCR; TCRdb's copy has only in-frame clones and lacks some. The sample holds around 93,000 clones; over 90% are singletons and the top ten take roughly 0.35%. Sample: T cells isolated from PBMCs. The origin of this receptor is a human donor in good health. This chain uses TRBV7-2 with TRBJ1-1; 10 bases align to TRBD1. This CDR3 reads CASSRTGGMTFF. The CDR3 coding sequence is TGTGCCAGCAGCCGGACAGGGGGGATGACTTTCTTT.